Listed here are 22 T cell receptor beta chains from one sample, sequenced in a study of T cells in Graves' hyperthyroidism and ophthalmopathy. TCR beta CDR3 region amplification was performed from RNA transcripts. Initially, a first-round RT-PCR of the TCR CDR3 employed the HTBI primer set. MiXCR, applied by TCRdb to the multiplex PCR reads, yields one record per CDR3 protein. Here the sample spans a few hundred thousand distinct CDR3 sequences, about a sixth being singletons. Sequencing was done on a sample of blood. The receptors stem from a woman in her sixties or seventies with Graves' ophthalmopathy.

V is TRBV27 and J is TRBJ1-6; TRBD1 matches 7 bases. This CDR3 is built from 16 residues. Trimming removed 6 bases from V and 7 bases from J; junction bases left unmatched: 12. CDR1 and CDR2 (germline): MNHEY, SMNVEV (reference sequence). The CDR3 is CASSPVPGQRNSPLHF. The CDR3 region has the DNA TGTGCCAGCAGCCCTGTCCCGGGACAGCGCAATTCACCCCTCCACTTT.

This clonotype was seen at least ten times. The rearrangement uses TRBV2 and TRBJ1-1; the D gene is possibly TRBD1 (6 bases). The germline V gene has CDR1 SNHLY and CDR2 FYNNEI. Trimming stripped 3 bases from V and 4 bases from J, with 12 bases between. This CDR3 is built from 14 residues. CDR3 protein: CASSDVPRGTEAFF. In DNA, the CDR3 is TGTGCCAGCAGTGACGTCCCCAGGGGCACTGAAGCTTTCTTT.

The chain has TRBV9 and TRBJ2-2; 11 nucleotides line up with TRBD2. There are 20 residues in the CDR3. Unmatched junction bases numbered 19, after V lost 5 bases and J lost 4 bases. Germline V gene lookup returns CDR1 SGDLS and CDR2 YYNGEE. The CDR3 region is CASRPDPGLAARSGTGELFF. The CDR3 nucleotides are TGTGCCAGCAGACCTGATCCGGGACTAGCGGCCCGATCGGGCACCGGGGAGCTGTTTTTT.

The CDR3 DNA reads as TGTGCCAGTAGTATAGAGCAGGGTCAGCCCCAGCATTTT. Protein sequence: CASSIEQGQPQHF. V and J are TRBV19 and TRBJ1-5, with D perhaps matching TRBD1 (5 bases). The CDR3 sequence is 13 residues long. Trimming shortened V by 0 bases and J by 6 bases, and 6 bases separated the two germline ends. CDR1 is LNHDA, CDR2 SQIVND, per germline (reference sequence).

This clonotype occurred many times. The gene calls are TRBV29-1 and TRBJ1-4; the D gene is possibly TRBD1 (5 bases). Germline CDR1 SQVTM, CDR2 ANQGSEA. V was clipped by 7 bases and J by 10 bases, with 16 bases between them. The CDR3 length is 12 residues. The CDR3 region has the DNA TGCAGCGGTCAGGGAGGACTCGGAAAACTGTTTTTT. Translated: CSGQGGLGKLFF.

This clonotype was seen ten or more times. The gene calls are TRBV7-2 and TRBJ2-7, with 7 bases aligning to TRBD1. In germline, CDR1 is SGHTA, CDR2 FQGNSA. The CDR3 consists of 15 residues. Germline trimming cut 3 bases from V and 1 base from J; bases unmatched to any gene: 6. The chain's CDR3 is CASSFSGGSSYEQYF. CDR3 nucleotides: TGTGCCAGCAGCTTTTCAGGGGGATCTTCCTACGAGCAGTACTTC. Together with reference TRBV7-2 and TRBJ2-7, the CDR3 gives the full variable domain: GAGVSQSPSNKVTEKGKDVELRCDPISGHTALYWYRQSLGQGLEFLIYFQGNSAPDKSGLPSDRFSAERTGGSVSTLTIQRTQQEDSAVYLCASSFSGGSSYEQYFGPGTRLTVT.

The J gene is TRBJ2-3, the V gene TRBV4-3, with TRBD1 identical over 9 bases. The CDR3 totals 17 residues. Germline CDR1 and CDR2: LGHNA and YSLEER. The ends lost 4 bases at V and 0 bases at J; junction bases unmatched: 8. CDR3 sequence (DNA): TGCGCCAGCAGCCGATCCGGGACAGGGCTAAGCACAGATACGCAGTATTTT. Amino acid sequence: CASSRSGTGLSTDTQYF.

This clonotype was seen many times. J is TRBJ1-5 and V is TRBV20-1; D not certain. This CDR3 contains 13 residues. The germline V gene has CDR1 DFQATT and CDR2 SNEGSKA (reference sequence). The germline V and J ends were trimmed by 0 bases and 4 bases, with 7 bases remaining between them. The CDR3 DNA reads as TGCAGTGCTAGAGACAGGACTAATCAGCCCCAGCATTTT. It codes for CSARDRTNQPQHF.

The genes are TRBV5-1 and TRBJ1-2; D is ambiguous. Germline CDR1 is SGHRS and CDR2 is YFSETQ. The CDR3 is 14 amino acids. The germline V and J ends were trimmed by 0 bases and 3 bases, with 9 bases remaining between them. The CDR3 nucleotides read TGCGCCAGCAGCTTGGCCAGCCCAGACTATGGCTACACCTTC. Encoded protein: CASSLASPDYGYTF.

This clonotype showed up many times. This sequence joins TRBV5-8 and TRBJ1-2; no clear D gene. The CDR3 consists of 14 residues. Germline assignment: CDR1 SGHTS and CDR2 YDEGEE. V dropped 2 bases and J dropped 3 bases, with 11 bases sitting between them. CDR3 nucleotide sequence: TGTGCCAGCAGCTTCTTCAACCAGGACTATGGCTACACCTTC. Translating it yields CASSFFNQDYGYTF.

This clonotype occurred many times. V gene TRBV28 combines with J gene TRBJ1-2; TRBD1 matches 10 bases. Germline V CDR1 and CDR2: MDHEN, SYDVKM. The CDR3 is 16 residues long. J lost 3 bases, V lost 6 bases, and 10 bases had no gene match. In DNA, the CDR3 is TGTGCCAGCAGACGGAGGACAGGGGGAAGTGACTATGGCTACACCTTC. Residues: CASRRRTGGSDYGYTF.

This clonotype occurred many times. The V call is TRBV7-2, the J call TRBJ2-1; 14 bases are a match to TRBD2. With 5 bases clipped from V and 0 bases from J, the junction kept 12 bases outside the gene matches. The germline gives CDR1 SGHTA, CDR2 FQGNSA. This CDR3 comprises 20 residues. CDR3 in DNA: TGTGCCAGCAGCCCGCGGACTAGCGGGGGGCCGGAAAGCTCCTACAATGAGCAGTTCTTC. It yields the protein CASSPRTSGGPESSYNEQFF. The entire variable domain, with the rest obtained from reference TRBV7-2 and TRBJ2-1, is as follows: GAGVSQSPSNKVTEKGKDVELRCDPISGHTALYWYRQSLGQGLEFLIYFQGNSAPDKSGLPSDRFSAERTGGSVSTLTIQRTQQEDSAVYLCASSPRTSGGPESSYNEQFFGPGTRLTVL.

This clonotype was observed many times. CDR3 DNA: TGTGCCAGCAGCGATGCTGGTAGCGGGAACACTGAAGCTTTCTTT. It translates to CASSDAGSGNTEAFF. The genes are TRBV12-3 or TRBV12-4 and TRBJ1-1, with D hard to call. This CDR3 is built from 15 residues. V lost 6 bases, J lost 1 base, and 15 bases lay in between.

This clonotype was recorded at least ten times. The chain joins TRBV2 to TRBJ1-1; TRBD1 agrees at 7 bases. The CDR3 has 12 amino acids. Looked up from germline, CDR1 is SNHLY and CDR2 is FYNNEI. V lost 6 bases, J lost 5 bases, and 3 bases stayed unmatched. CDR3 sequence: CASRPQGTEAFF. CDR3 DNA: TGTGCCAGCAGACCACAGGGGACTGAAGCTTTCTTT.

This clonotype was recorded many times. This CDR3 is CASSLLGFGELFF. The CDR3, as DNA: TGTGCCAGCAGTTTATTAGGTTTCGGGGAGCTGTTTTTT. The rearrangement joins TRBV27 to TRBJ2-2, with D unclear. V lost 1 base, J lost 7 bases, and 7 bases lay in between. Per the germline V gene, CDR1 is MNHEY and CDR2 is SMNVEV (reference sequence). The CDR3 consists of 13 residues.

The V call is TRBV6-1, the J call TRBJ2-5; TRBD1 matches 9 bases. CDR3 length: 17 residues. V lost 5 bases and J lost 9; bases outside the gene matches: 19. Germline lookup yields CDR1 MNHNS and CDR2 SASEGT. The CDR3 loop is CASSTGTGSPRGWAQYF. The CDR3, as DNA: TGTGCCAGCAGTACCGGGACAGGGTCCCCCCGGGGGTGGGCCCAGTACTTC.

This clonotype was counted at least ten times. V gene TRBV27 combines with J gene TRBJ1-3; the D gene is possibly TRBD1 (5 bases). Germline V gene sequence: CDR1 MNHEY, CDR2 SMNVEV (reference sequence). The V and J ends lost 6 bases and 1 base respectively, with 13 bases between them. This CDR3 has 15 residues. CDR3: CASSRIGASGNTIYF. CDR3 bases: TGTGCCAGCAGCCGAATCGGGGCTTCTGGAAACACCATATATTTT.

This clonotype came up many times. The CDR3 DNA sequence: TGTGCCAGCAGCTTGGGGAGAGCGGGAGGGCTTCCCCTTTACGAGCAGTACTTC. Residues: CASSLGRAGGLPLYEQYF. The chain links TRBV7-2 to TRBJ2-7; 10 bases match TRBD2. Germline V CDR1 and CDR2: SGHTA, FQGNSA. The CDR3 has 18 residues. With 3 bases clipped from V and 4 bases from J, the junction kept 15 bases outside the gene matches.

In nucleotides, the CDR3 is TGTGCCAGCACAGGGCAGGGGGAAAACGTAGCCCAGCATTTT. The encoded protein is CASTGQGENVAQHF. This chain uses TRBV2 with TRBJ1-5; 7 nucleotides match TRBD1. The ends lost 7 bases at V and 11 bases at J; junction bases unmatched: 14. The germline CDR1 and CDR2 sequences are SNHLY and FYNNEI. The CDR3 has 14 amino acids.

This chain connects TRBV20-1 to TRBJ1-4; D call uncertain. Trimming cost V 0 bases and J 7 bases, with 6 bases left between them. The CDR3 is 12 residues long. Germline CDR1 DFQATT, CDR2 SNEGSKA (reference sequence). DNA of the CDR3: TGCAGTGCTAGAGATTTGGGTGAAAAACTGTTTTTT. Amino acid sequence: CSARDLGEKLFF.

This clonotype was recorded many times. This sequence joins TRBV18 and TRBJ2-1; 9 nucleotides match TRBD2. J gave up 7 bases and V 0 bases, and 4 bases lay outside the gene matches. CDR1 is KGHSH and CDR2 is LQKENI in the germline V gene. The CDR3 consists of 15 residues. This chain's CDR3 is CASSPPSLAGNEQFF. CDR3 sequence (DNA): TGTGCCAGCTCACCACCGTCCCTAGCGGGAAATGAGCAGTTCTTC.

This clonotype was recorded many times. This chain connects TRBV10-3 to TRBJ2-7; 10 positions match TRBD1. Germline loops: CDR1 ENHRY, CDR2 SYGVKD. This CDR3 is built from 16 residues. Trimming took 1 base from V and 9 from J; bases not matched to a gene: 12. Here the CDR3 reads CAISEFGTGEKVVQYF. CDR3 DNA: TGTGCCATCAGTGAGTTTGGGACAGGGGAAAAGGTTGTGCAGTACTTC.